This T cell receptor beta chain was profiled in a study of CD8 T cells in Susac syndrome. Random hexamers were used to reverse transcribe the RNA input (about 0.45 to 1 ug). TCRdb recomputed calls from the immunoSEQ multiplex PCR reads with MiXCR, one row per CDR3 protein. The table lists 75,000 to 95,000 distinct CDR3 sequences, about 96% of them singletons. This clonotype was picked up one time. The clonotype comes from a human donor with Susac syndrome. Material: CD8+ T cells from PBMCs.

CDR3 sequence: CATGVGTTGEKLFF. The CDR3 bases are TGTGCCACCGGGGTCGGGACCACAGGTGAAAAACTGTTTTTT. The V and J genes are TRBV15 and TRBJ1-4; tentative D call: TRBD1 (5 bases). The ends were cut back, 8 bases at V and 7 bases at J, with 17 bases in the middle. The germline V gene encodes CDR1 LNHNV and CDR2 YYDKDF (reference sequence). The CDR3 has 14 amino acids. The whole variable domain, filled in from reference TRBV15 and TRBJ1-4, reads DAMVIQNPRYQVTQFGKPVTLSCSQTLNHNVMYWYQQKSSQAPKLLFHYYDKDFNNEADTPDNFQSRRPNTSFCFLDIRSPGLGDTAMYLCATGVGTTGEKLFFGSGTQLSVL.